The clone carrying this T cell receptor (beta chain) was seen only once. Its antigen is still unknown. This CDR3 comprises 14 residues. Germline loops: CDR1 SGHVS, CDR2 FNYEAQ. V was clipped by 5 bases and J by 7 bases, with 17 bases between them. The sample belongs to a study of T cells in localized non-small cell lung cancer. General study points: Appearing in adjacent lung were a median approximately 50 of the top 100 tumor clones.

TCRdb keeps only in-frame clones here, not all; method: immunoSEQ multiplex PCR. The data contain about 79,000 clones, 80% to 90% of them singletons. The chain joins TRBV7-6 to TRBJ1-1, with D possibly being TRBD1 (6 bases). The sequence was obtained from a female donor aged 60 or older with stage I lung adenocarcinoma. Sequenced here: peripheral blood, sampled before any cancer treatment. CDR3 coding DNA: TGTGCCAGCAGCCCGGGTGGGGGGGGCGGTGAAGCTTTCTTT. Translating gives CASSPGGGGGEAFF. The entire variable domain, with the rest obtained from reference TRBV7-6 and TRBJ1-1, is as follows: GAGVSQSPRYKVTKRGQDVALRCDPISGHVSLYWYRQALGQGPEFLTYFNYEAQQDKSGLPNDRFSAERPEGSISTLTIQRTEQRDSAMYRCASSPGGGGGEAFFGQGTRLTVV.